This T cell receptor (beta chain) was sequenced during a study of T-cell reconstitution after alpha-beta-depleted transplantation in children. A few counts support this clonotype. Trimming cost V 6 bases and J 1 base, with 10 bases left between them. This CDR3 comprises 14 residues. Using unique molecular identifiers, the investigators prepared the TCRbeta library. TCRdb fed the PCR reads into MiXCR, producing one record per CDR3 protein. The table shows 210,000 or so distinct CDR3 sequences, with roughly 10% occurring only once. V gene TRBV12-3 or TRBV12-4 combines with J gene TRBJ1-3, with D unclear. Sequenced material: PBMCs from the stem cell graft donor, taken from the stem cell graft. This clonotype was obtained from a human donor who donated a stem cell graft to a child with acute lymphoblastic leukemia. DNA for the CDR3: TGTGCCAGCAGGATAAGCGGATCTGGAAACACCATATATTTT. It codes for CASRISGSGNTIYF.